This T cell receptor beta chain was identified during a study of blood T cell repertoires in COVID-19. Study-level information: Whether acute or convalescent, the COVID-19 samples came from the United States, Italy and Spain. The cDNA or gDNA used as material had been derived from T cells, B-cell-depleted T cells, or PBMCs.

The CDR3 is 15 amino acids. J lost 0 bases, V lost 2 bases, and 1 base had no gene match. Germline assignment: CDR1 SGHTA and CDR2 FQGNSA. Authors' data handling: Estimated nucleated cell counts came from reference gene primer amplification. The method was immunoSEQ multiplex PCR; TCRdb's version includes in-frame clones alone and lacks a portion of them. The V and J calls and clone size are taken from that table; D and trimming were inferred from the DNA. The sample consists of 68,000 or so clones, 89% of them appearing once. The chain combines TRBV7-2 with TRBJ2-1, with TRBD2 matching over 7 bases. Source material: peripheral blood. This sequence originates from a man between 45 and 60 years old with active COVID-19. The CDR3 DNA follows: TGTGCCAGCAGCTTAACTAGCGACTCCTACAATGAGCAGTTCTTC. Protein product: CASSLTSDSYNEQFF.